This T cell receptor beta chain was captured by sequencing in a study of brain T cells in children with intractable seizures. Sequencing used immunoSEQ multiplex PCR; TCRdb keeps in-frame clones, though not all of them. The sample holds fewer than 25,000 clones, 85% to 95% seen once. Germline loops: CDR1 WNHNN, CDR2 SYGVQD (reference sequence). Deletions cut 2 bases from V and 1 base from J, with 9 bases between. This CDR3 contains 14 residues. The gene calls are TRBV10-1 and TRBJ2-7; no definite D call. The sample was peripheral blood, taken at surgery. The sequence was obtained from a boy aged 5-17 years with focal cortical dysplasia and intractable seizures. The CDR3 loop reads CASSEKERSYEQYV. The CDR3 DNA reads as TGCGCCAGCAGTGAGAAAGAGAGATCCTACGAGCAGTACGTC.